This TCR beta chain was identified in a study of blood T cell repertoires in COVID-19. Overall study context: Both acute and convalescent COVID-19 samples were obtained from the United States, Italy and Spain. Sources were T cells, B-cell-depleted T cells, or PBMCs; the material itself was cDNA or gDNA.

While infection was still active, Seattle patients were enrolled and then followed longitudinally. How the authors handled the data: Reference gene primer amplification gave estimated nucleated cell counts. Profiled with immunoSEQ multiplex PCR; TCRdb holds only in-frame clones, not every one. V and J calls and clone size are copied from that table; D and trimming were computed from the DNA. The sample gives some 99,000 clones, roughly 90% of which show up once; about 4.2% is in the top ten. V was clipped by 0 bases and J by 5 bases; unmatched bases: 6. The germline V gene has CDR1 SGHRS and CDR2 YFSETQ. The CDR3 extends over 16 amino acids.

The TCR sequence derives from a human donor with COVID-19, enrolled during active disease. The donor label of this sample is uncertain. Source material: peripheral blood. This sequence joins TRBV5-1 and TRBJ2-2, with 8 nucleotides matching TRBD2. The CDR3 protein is CASSLASGRGTGELFF. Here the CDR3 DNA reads TGCGCCAGCAGCTTGGCCAGCGGGAGAGGTACCGGGGAGCTGTTTTTT.